This TCR beta chain was retrieved from a study of somatic mutations in cytotoxic T cells in rheumatoid arthritis. Data came from immunoSEQ multiplex PCR; TCRdb stores just in-frame clones and leaves some out. Of approximately 20,000 clones listed, roughly 80% are singletons. The TCR was taken from a woman between 45 and 60 years old in good health. Sequences were obtained from CD8+ T cells sorted from blood.

DNA for the CDR3: TGTGCCAGCAGTGACAGGGCGAACACTGAAGCTTTCTTT. This gives the protein CASSDRANTEAFF. The chain joins TRBV2 to TRBJ1-1, with D perhaps TRBD1 (5 bases). The CDR3 contains 13 residues. From germline, CDR1 is SNHLY and CDR2 FYNNEI. With 3 bases removed from V and 1 base from J, the gap between germline ends came to 6 bases.